Sequencing of this TCR beta chain was carried out in a study of Graves' ophthalmopathy and Graves' hyperthyroidism. Ophthalmopathy cases showed moderate-to-severe activity, scoring CAS ≥3 and NOSPECS ≥4, with duration under 3 months. The diagnostic workup employed clinical symptoms, serum thyroxine, TRAb, thyroid ultrasound and orbital computed tomography. The starting material, 8 to 10 ml of fresh peripheral blood, provided the PBMCs. About this clonotype: The target antigen is unknown.

CDR3 length: 13 residues. The germline V gene encodes CDR1 SGHNT and CDR2 YYREEE (reference sequence). J was trimmed by 6 bases and V by 3 bases; bases with no gene match: 3. Whole-study findings and limits: Appearing in blood as well were most expanded thyroid clonotypes above 0.001 frequency.

CDR3 regions of TCR beta were amplified from RNA transcripts. Second-round multiplex PCR followed a first-round RT-PCR using HTBI primers. Via MiXCR, TCRdb re-called the multiplex PCR reads, giving one row per CDR3 protein. Of 600,000 to 950,000 distinct CDR3 sequences listed, 40% are singletons. Sequenced input: peripheral blood. The chain uses TRBV5-4 and TRBJ1-1; the match to TRBD1 covers 9 bases. The clonotype originates from an adult man with Graves' ophthalmopathy. CDR3 sequence: CASSWGQGSEAFF. The CDR3 bases are TGTGCCAGCAGCTGGGGACAGGGCTCTGAAGCTTTCTTT.